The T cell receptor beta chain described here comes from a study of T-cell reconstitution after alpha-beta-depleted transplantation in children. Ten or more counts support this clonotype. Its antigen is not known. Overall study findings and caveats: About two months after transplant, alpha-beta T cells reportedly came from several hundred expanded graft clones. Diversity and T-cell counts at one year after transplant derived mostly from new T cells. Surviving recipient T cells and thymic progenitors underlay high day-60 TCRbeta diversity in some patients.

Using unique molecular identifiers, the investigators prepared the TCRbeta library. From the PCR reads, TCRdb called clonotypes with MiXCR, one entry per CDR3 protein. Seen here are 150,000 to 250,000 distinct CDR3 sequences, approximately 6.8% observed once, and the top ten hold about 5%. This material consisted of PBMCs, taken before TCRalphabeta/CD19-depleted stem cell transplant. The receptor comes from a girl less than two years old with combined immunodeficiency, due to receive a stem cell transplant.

CDR3 residues: CASSLALGLEETQYF. DNA for the CDR3: TGTGCCAGCAGCTTAGCCCTAGGACTCGAAGAGACCCAGTACTTC. The V and J genes are TRBV7-8 and TRBJ2-5; a weak D match, TRBD2 (5 bases). Germline CDR1 SGHVS, CDR2 FQNEAQ. V was cut by 0 bases and J by 3 bases, with 11 bases left in between. There are 15 residues in the CDR3.